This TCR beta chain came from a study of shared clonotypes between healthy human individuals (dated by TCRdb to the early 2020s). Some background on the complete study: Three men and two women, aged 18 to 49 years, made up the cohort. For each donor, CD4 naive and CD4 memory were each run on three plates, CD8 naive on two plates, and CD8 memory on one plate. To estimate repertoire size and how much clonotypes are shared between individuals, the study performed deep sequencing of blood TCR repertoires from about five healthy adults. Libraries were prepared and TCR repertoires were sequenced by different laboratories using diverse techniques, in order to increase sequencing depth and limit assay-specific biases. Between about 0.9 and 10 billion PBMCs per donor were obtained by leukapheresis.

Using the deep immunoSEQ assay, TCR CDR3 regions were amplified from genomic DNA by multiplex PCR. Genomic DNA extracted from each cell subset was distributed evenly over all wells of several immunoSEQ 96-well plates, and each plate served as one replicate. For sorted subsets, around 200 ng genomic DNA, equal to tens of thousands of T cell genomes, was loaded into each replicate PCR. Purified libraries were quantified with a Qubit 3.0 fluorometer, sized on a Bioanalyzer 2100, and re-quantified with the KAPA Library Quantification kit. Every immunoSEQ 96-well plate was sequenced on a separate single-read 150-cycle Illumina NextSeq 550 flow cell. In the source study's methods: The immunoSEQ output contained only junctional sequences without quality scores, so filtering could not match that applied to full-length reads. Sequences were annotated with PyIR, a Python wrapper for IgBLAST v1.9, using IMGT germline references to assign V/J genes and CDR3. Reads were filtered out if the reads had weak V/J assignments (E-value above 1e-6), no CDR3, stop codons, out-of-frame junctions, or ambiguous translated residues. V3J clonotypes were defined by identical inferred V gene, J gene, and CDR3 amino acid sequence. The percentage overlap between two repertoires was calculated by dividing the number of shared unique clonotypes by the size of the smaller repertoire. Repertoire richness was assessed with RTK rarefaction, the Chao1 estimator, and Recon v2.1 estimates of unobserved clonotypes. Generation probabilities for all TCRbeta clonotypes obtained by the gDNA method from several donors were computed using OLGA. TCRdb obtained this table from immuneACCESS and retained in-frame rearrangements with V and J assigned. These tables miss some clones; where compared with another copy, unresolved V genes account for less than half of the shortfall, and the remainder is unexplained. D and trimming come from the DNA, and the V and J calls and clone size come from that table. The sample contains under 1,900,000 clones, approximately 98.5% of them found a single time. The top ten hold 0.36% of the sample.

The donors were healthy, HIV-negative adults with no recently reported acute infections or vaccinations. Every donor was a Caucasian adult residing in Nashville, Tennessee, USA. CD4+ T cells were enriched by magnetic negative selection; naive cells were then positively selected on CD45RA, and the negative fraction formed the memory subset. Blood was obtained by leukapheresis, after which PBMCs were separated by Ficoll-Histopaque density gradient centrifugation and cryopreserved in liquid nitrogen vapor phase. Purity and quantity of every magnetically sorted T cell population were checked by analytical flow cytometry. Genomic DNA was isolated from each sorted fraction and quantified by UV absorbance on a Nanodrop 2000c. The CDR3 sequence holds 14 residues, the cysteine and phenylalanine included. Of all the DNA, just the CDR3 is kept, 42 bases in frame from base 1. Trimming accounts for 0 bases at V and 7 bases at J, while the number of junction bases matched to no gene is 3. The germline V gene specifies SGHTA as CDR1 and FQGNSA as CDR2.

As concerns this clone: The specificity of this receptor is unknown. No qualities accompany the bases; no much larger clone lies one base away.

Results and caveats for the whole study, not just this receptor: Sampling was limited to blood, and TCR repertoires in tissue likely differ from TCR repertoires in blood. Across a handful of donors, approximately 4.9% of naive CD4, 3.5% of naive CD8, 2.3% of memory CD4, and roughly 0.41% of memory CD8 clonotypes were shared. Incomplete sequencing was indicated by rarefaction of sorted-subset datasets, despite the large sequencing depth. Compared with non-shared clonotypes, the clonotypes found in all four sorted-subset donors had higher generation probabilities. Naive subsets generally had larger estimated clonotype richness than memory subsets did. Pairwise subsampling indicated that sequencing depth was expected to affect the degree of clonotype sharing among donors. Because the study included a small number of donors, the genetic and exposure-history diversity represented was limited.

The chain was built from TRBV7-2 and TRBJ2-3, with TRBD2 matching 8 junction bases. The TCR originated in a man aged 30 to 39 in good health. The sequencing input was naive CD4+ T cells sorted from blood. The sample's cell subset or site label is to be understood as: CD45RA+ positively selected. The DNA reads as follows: TGTGCCAGCAGCTTAGCAAGCGGGAGTAATACGCAGTATTTT. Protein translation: CASSLASGSNTQYF.